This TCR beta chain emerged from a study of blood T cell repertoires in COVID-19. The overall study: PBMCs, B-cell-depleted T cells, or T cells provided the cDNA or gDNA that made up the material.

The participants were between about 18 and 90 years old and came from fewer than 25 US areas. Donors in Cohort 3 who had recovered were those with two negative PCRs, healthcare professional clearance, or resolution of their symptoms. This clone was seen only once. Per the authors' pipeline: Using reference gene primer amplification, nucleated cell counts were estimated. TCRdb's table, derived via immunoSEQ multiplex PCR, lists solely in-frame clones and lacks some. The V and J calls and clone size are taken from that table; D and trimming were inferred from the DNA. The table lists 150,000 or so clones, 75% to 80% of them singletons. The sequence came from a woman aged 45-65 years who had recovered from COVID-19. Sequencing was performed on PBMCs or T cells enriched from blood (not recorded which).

In nucleotides, the CDR3 is TGTGCCAGTAGTATAGACACAGGGGCCTCTGGGGCCAACGTCCTGACTTTC. This sequence encodes CASSIDTGASGANVLTF. This sequence joins TRBV19 and TRBJ2-6, with TRBD1 matching over 7 bases. CDR1 and CDR2 from the germline V gene are LNHDA and SQIVND (reference sequence). The CDR3 is 17 residues long. V dropped 0 bases and J dropped 0; count of bases not matched to a gene: 2.